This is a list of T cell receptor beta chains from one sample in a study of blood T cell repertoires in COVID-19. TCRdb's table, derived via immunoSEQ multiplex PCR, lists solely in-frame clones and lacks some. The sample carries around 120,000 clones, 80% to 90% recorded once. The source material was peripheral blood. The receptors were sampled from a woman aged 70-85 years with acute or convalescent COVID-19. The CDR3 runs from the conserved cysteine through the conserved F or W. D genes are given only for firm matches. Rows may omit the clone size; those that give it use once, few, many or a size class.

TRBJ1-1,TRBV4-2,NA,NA,TGTGCCAGCAGCCTTTATGACGGGAAAGCTCATCCTGAAGCTTTCTTT,CASSLYDGKAHPEAFF
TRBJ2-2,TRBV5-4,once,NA,TGTGCCAGCAGCTTGGTAGGGGGCACCGGGGAGCTGTTTTTT,CASSLVGGTGELFF
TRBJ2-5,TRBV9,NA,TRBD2,TGTGCCAGCAGCGCTAGGGCGGGGGGAGAGACCCAGTACTTC,CASSARAGGETQYF
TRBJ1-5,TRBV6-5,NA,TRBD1,TGTGCCAGCGCCCGGGACAGGGACTCGGGACAGCCCCAGCATTTT,CASARDRDSGQPQHF
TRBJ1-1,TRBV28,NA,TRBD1,TGTGCCAGCAGACTAGGGGGCACTAAAGCTTTCTTT,CASRLGGTKAFF
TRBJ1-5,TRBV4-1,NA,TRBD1,TGCGCCAGCAGCCAAGACCCCGGACAGGGCAATCAGCCCCAGCATTTT,CASSQDPGQGNQPQHF
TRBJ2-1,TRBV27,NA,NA,TGTGCCAGCAGTTTTGGCGGGGTCCTCTACAATGAGCAGTTCTTC,CASSFGGVLYNEQFF
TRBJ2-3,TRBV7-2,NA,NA,TGTGCCAGCAGCTTAGTCAGCGACCCTGGGGATACGCAGTATTTT,CASSLVSDPGDTQYF
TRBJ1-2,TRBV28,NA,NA,TGTGCCAGCAGACCTCAAGGGGACTATGGCTACACCTTC,CASRPQGDYGYTF
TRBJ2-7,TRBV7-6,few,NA,TGTGCCAGCACAGGGGAAGGGGGGGGCGAGCAGTACTTC,CASTGEGGGEQYF
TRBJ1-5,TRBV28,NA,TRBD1,TGTGCCAGCAGTTTAGGGACAGGCTTCAATCAGCCCCAGCATTTT,CASSLGTGFNQPQHF
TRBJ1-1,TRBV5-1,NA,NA,TGCGCCAGCAGCTTGGGTAATGAAGCTTTCTTT,CASSLGNEAFF
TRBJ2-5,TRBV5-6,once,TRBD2,TGTGCCAGCAGCTTGCTAGCGGGGCAGGAGACCCAGTACTTC,CASSLLAGQETQYF
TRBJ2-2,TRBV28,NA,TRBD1,TGTGCCAGCAGCCGCGCCCCCGGACAGGGAGCCGGGGAGCTGTTTTTT,CASSRAPGQGAGELFF
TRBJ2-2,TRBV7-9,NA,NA,TGTGCCAGCAGCTTGGGACAAAACACCGGGGAGCTGTTTTTT,CASSLGQNTGELFF
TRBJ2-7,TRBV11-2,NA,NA,TGTGCCAGCAGCTTAGACCGCCCTAGGTCGTTCGAGCAGTACTTC,CASSLDRPRSFEQYF
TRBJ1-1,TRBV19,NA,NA,TGTGCCAGTCTCTCGGGTATGGGGAACACTGAAGCTTTCTTT,CASLSGMGNTEAFF